This TCR beta chain was recovered during a study of CD8 T cells in Susac syndrome. The V and J ends lost 3 bases and 2 bases respectively, with 8 bases between them. This CDR3 is built from 13 residues. Looked up from germline, CDR1 is KGHSH and CDR2 is LQKENI. A quantity of about 0.5 to 1 ug RNA underwent reverse transcription using random hexamers. The TCR beta CDR3 was amplified by immunoSEQ multiplex PCR across 54 Vbeta, 13 Jbeta. TCRdb reprocessed the immunoSEQ multiplex PCR reads via MiXCR and lists one record per CDR3 protein. Counted here are roughly 140,000 distinct CDR3 sequences, nearly 95% occurring once; the ten biggest clones make up roughly 0.27%. Sequencing of TCR beta covered CD8+ and CD4+ T cells obtained from blood. Healthy donors, matched for age and sex, constituted the control group. TEMRA cells were FACS-enriched, and CD8+ and CD4+ T cells were isolated negatively.

Sample: CD8+ T cells from PBMCs. The receptor was derived from a human donor in good health. The chain combines TRBV18 with TRBJ2-7, with D tentatively TRBD1 (6 bases). For the CDR3, the DNA is TGTGCCAGCTCACCGGACAGTGCCTACGAGCAGTACTTC. Protein: CASSPDSAYEQYF.